Shown below are 7 T cell receptor beta chains from a single sample sequenced in a study of cytomegalovirus exposure and HLA in healthy donors. The PCR employed 60 Vbeta primers together with 13 Jbeta primers. Only in-frame clones appear in the TCRdb table, and some are missing; sequencing was by immunoSEQ multiplex PCR. Here the sample spans 180,000 or so clones, approximately 85% being singletons. Sequenced material: PBMCs. The receptors come from a man aged 18-30 years in good health and CMV-seropositive.

This rearrangement joins TRBV25-1 to TRBJ2-7; 7 positions match TRBD2. There are 13 residues in the CDR3. Germline lookup yields CDR1 MGHDK and CDR2 SYGVNS. Losses at the gene ends were 1 base for V and 11 bases for J; bases not matched to a gene: 8. CDR3 DNA sequence: TGTGCCAGCAGTGAATTCTTCGGGGGGATGGAGTACTTC. Its protein product is CASSEFFGGMEYF.

This sequence joins TRBV6-5 and TRBJ2-5; 8 positions match TRBD1. CDR3 length: 14 residues. Germline CDR1 reads MNHEY; CDR2 reads SVGAGI. Losses at the gene ends were 2 bases for V and 5 bases for J; bases not matched to a gene: 4. CDR3 sequence: CASSYRTGQETQYF. The CDR3 region has the DNA TGTGCCAGCAGTTACAGGACAGGGCAGGAGACCCAGTACTTC.

The V gene is TRBV14, the J gene TRBJ2-5; TRBD2 agrees at 11 bases. The junction had 6 bases not matched to a gene; V was cut back by 1 base and J by 5 bases. There are 16 residues in the CDR3. CDR1 and CDR2 from the germline V gene are SGHDN and FVKESK. CDR3 loop: CASSQARLAGLETQYF. CDR3 in DNA: TGTGCCAGCAGCCAAGCCAGACTAGCGGGGTTGGAGACCCAGTACTTC.

This clone was seen only a few times. The chain is built from TRBV5-4 and TRBJ1-2; 7 nucleotides agree with TRBD1. The CDR3 is 14 residues long. Per germline, CDR1 SGHNT and CDR2 YYREEE (reference sequence). The J segment lost 8 bases and the V segment lost 5 bases, leaving 12 bases of the junction unmatched. The CDR3, as DNA: TGTGCCAGCAGTCTGACAGGGAGGAGCGGGGGCTACACCTTC. Its translation is CASSLTGRSGGYTF.

The rearrangement links TRBV30 to TRBJ2-5, with D unclear. From germline, CDR1 is GTSNPN and CDR2 SVGIG (reference sequence). Trimming took 0 bases from V and 5 from J, leaving 16 bases between them. There are 15 residues in the CDR3. The CDR3 bases are TGTGCCTGGAGTGTAATGTCTGGGCTTGGGGAGACCCAGTACTTC. The encoded protein is CAWSVMSGLGETQYF.

V and J are TRBV6-1 and TRBJ1-1; maybe TRBD1 (5 bases). V lost 10 bases and J 1 base, leaving 13 bases between the germline ends. This CDR3 has 13 amino acids. Germline CDR1 reads MNHNS; CDR2 reads SASEGT. In nucleotides, the CDR3 is TGTGCCATCTCCCTTGGGGCGAACACTGAAGCTTTCTTT. This sequence encodes CAISLGANTEAFF.

The CDR3 DNA is TGTGCCAGCAGCCTCTCGGTAGCCAAAAACATTCAGTACTTC. Amino acids: CASSLSVAKNIQYF. This chain connects TRBV6-5 to TRBJ2-4, with D unclear. Germline V gene data show CDR1 as MNHEY and CDR2 as SVGAGI. The CDR3 spans 14 residues. V was trimmed by 6 bases and J by 0 bases, leaving 9 bases between them.